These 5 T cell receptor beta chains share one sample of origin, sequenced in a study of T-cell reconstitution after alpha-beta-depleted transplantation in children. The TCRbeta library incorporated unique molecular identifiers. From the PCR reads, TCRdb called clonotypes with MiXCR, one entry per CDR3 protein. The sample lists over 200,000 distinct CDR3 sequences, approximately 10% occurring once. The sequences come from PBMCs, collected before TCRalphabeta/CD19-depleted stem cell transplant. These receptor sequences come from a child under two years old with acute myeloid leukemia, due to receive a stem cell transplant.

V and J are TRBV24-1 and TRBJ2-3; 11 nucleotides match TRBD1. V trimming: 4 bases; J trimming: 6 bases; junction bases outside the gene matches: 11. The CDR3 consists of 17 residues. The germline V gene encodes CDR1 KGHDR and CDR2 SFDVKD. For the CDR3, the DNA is TGTGCCACCAGTGACCCCGGGACAGGGGGGAAGATCGATACGCAGTATTTT. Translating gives CATSDPGTGGKIDTQYF.

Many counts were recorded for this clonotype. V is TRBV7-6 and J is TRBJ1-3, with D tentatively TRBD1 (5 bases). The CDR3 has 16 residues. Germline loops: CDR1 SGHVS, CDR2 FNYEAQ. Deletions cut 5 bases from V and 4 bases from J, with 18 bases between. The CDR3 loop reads CASSPTGRGSGNTIYF. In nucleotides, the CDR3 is TGTGCCAGCAGCCCAACGGGGAGGGGAAGCGGAAACACCATATATTTT. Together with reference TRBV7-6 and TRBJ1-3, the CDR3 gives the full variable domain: GAGVSQSPRYKVTKRGQDVALRCDPISGHVSLYWYRQALGQGPEFLTYFNYEAQQDKSGLPNDRFSAERPEGSISTLTIQRTEQRDSAMYRCASSPTGRGSGNTIYFGEGSWLTVV.

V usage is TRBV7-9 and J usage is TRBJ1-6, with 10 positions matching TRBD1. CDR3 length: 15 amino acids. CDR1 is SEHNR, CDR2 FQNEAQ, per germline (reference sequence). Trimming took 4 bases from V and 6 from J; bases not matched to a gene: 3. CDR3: CASSSGTGANSPLHF. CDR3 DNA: TGTGCCAGCAGCTCCGGGACAGGGGCTAATTCACCCCTCCACTTT.

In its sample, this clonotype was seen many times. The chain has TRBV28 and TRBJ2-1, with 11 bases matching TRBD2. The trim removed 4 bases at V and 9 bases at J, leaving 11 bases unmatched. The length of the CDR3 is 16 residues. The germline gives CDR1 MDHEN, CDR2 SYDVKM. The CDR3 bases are TGTGCCAGCAGTTCCCCCTCAGATAGCGGGAGGGGTGAGCAGTTCTTC. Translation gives CASSSPSDSGRGEQFF. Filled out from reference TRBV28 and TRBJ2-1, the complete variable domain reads DVKVTQSSRYLVKRTGEKVFLECVQDMDHENMFWYRQDPGLGLRLIYFSYDVKMKEKGDIPEGYSVSREKKERFSLILESASTNQTSMYLCASSSPSDSGRGEQFFGPGTRLTVL.

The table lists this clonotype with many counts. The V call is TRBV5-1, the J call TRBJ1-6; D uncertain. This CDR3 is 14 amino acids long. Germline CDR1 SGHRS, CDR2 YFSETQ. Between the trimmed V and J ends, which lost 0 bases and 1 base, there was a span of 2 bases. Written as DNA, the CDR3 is TGCGCCAGCAGCTTGGAGTCCTATAATTCACCCCTCCACTTT. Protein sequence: CASSLESYNSPLHF.